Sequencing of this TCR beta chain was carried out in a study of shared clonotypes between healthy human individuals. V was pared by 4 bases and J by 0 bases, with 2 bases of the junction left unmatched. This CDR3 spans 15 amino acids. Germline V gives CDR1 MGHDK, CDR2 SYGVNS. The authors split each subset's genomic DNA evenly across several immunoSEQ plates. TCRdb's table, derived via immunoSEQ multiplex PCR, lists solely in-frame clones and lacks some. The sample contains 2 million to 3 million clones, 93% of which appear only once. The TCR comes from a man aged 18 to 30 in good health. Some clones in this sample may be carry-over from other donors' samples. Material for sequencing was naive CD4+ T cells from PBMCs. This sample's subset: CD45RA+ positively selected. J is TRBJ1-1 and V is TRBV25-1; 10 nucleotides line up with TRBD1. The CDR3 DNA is TGTGCCAGCAGTGGACAGGGGGCCTTGAACACTGAAGCTTTCTTT. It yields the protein CASSGQGALNTEAFF.